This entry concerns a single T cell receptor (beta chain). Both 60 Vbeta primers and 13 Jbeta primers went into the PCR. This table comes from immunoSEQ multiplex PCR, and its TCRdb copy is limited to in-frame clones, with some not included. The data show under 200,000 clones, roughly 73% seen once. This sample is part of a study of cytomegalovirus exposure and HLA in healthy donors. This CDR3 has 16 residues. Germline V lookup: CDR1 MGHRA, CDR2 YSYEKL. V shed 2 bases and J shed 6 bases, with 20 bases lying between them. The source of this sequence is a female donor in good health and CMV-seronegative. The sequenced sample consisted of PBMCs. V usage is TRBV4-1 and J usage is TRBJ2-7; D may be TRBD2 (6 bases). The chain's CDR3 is CASSQFTGDIVGEQYF. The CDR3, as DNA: TGCGCCAGCAGCCAATTTACGGGAGATATCGTGGGCGAGCAGTACTTC.